This TCR beta chain came from a study of shared T cell receptors in the human thymus. The CDR3 has 15 residues. Per the germline V gene, CDR1 is SGHVS and CDR2 is FNYEAQ. Trimming shortened V by 5 bases and J by 3 bases, and 16 bases separated the two germline ends. Produced via immunoSEQ multiplex PCR; TCRdb's table is partial and in-frame only. The table includes approximately 730,000 clones, approximately 83% detected once. These same data were also listed under a study on human thymus T cells. Per that paper: Among the donors, all were healthy Finnish infants having corrective surgery for congenital heart defects. Resections that were taken during corrective heart surgery supplied the thymus tissue. Blood and thymic repertoires both appeared biased in V and J gene usage.

This clonotype originated in a girl under three years old with a congenital heart defect. This sequence joins TRBV7-6 and TRBJ2-5, with D possibly matching TRBD2 (6 bases). Sequencing was performed on thymocytes. CDR3 loop: CASSITRDFKETQYF. Here the CDR3 DNA reads TGTGCCAGCAGCATAACAAGGGACTTCAAAGAGACCCAGTACTTC. Supplemented by reference TRBV7-6 and TRBJ2-5, the full variable domain reads GAGVSQSPRYKVTKRGQDVALRCDPISGHVSLYWYRQALGQGPEFLTYFNYEAQQDKSGLPNDRFSAERPEGSISTLTIQRTEQRDSAMYRCASSITRDFKETQYFGPGTRLLVL.